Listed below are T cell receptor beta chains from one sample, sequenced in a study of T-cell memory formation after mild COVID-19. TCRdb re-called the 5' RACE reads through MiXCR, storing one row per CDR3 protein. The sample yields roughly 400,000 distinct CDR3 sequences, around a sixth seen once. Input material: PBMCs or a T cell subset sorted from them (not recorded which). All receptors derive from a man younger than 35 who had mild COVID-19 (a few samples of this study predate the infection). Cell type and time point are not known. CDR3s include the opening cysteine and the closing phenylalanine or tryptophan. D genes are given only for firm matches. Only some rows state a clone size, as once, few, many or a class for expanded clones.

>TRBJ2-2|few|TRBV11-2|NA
TGTGCCAGCAGCTTAAACCAGATTGGGGCGCGGAACGGGGAGCTGTTTTTT
CASSLNQIGARNGELFF
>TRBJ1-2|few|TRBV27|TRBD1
TGTGCCAGCAGTTTATCCACGACAGGGAGCTATGGCTACACCTTC
CASSLSTTGSYGYTF
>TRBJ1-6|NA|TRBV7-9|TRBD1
TGTGCCAGCAGCTTTACAGGGGTAGGGGATTCACCCCTCCACTTT
CASSFTGVGDSPLHF
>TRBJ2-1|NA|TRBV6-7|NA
TGTGCCAGCAGTGCACCCCAGGTTACCTACAATGAGCAGTTCTTC
CASSAPQVTYNEQFF
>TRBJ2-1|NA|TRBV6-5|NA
TGTGCCAGCAGTCGGGGGGCCGCAGGGGAGCAGTTCTTC
CASSRGAAGEQFF
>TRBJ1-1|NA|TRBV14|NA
TGTGCCAGCAGCCAGGCTTGGGGACAAAGGGCTTTCTTT
CASSQAWGQRAFF
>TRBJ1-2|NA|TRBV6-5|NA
TGTGCCAGCAGTTACACGACAGGCCGCCTCTATGGCTACACCTTC
CASSYTTGRLYGYTF
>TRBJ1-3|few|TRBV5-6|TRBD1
TGTGCCAGCAGCCCGCTGCGGACAGGGGCTGGAAACACCATATATTTT
CASSPLRTGAGNTIYF
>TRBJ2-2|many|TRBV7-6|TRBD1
TGTGCCAGCAGCCTTGACAGGGCCGGGGAGCTGTTTTTT
CASSLDRAGELFF
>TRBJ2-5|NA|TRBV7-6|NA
TGTGCCAGCAGTAATGGCGCCAGGGGAGAGACCCAGTACTTC
CASSNGARGETQYF
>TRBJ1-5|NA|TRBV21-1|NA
TGTGCCACCCCACGGGGCGGCAAATGGCCCCAGCATTTT
CATPRGGKWPQHF
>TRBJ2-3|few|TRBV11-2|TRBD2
TGTGCCAGCAGCCGGGGGGGGGACTACACAGATACGCAGTATTTT
CASSRGGDYTDTQYF
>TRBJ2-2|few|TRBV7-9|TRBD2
TGTGCCAGCGTCGGGGGGGCGAACACCGGGGAGCTGTTTTTT
CASVGGANTGELFF
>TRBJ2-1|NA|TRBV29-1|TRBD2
TGCAGCGCCACGCGGGGGGGGCCCCGCGTTGATACGGAGCAGTTCTTC
CSATRGGPRVDTEQFF
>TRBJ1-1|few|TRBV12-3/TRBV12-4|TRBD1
TGTGCCAGCAGTTTAATCGTGCTCCGGGACAGGGGATCTGAAGCTTTCTTT
CASSLIVLRDRGSEAFF
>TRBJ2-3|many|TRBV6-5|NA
TGTGCCAGCAGTCGGCTAGCTGGGACGGATACGCAGTATTTT
CASSRLAGTDTQYF
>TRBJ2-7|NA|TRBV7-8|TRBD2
TGTGCCAGCAGCTTAAACCCGGGACTAGCCCACGAGCAGTACTTC
CASSLNPGLAHEQYF
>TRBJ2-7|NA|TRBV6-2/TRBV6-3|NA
TGTGCCAGCAGTTATGCCGCGACCCTATCCTACGAGCAGTACTTC
CASSYAATLSYEQYF
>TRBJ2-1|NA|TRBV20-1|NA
TGCAGTGCTAGTGACGGGGCGCCCTACAGGAATGAGCAGTTCTTC
CSASDGAPYRNEQFF
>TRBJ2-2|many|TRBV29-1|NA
TGCAGCGTTGAAGATCCCCCCGGGGAGCTGTTTTTT
CSVEDPPGELFF
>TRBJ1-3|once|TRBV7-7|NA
TGTGCTAGCAGCTTAGGATCGCCTGCCTCTGGAAACACCATATATTTT
CASSLGSPASGNTIYF
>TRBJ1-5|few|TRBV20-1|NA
TGCAGTGCTAGAGAGACAAATCAGCCCCAGCATTTT
CSARETNQPQHF
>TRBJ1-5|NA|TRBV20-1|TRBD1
TGCAGTGGCGGGACAGTCTCCAATCAGCCCCAGCATTTT
CSGGTVSNQPQHF
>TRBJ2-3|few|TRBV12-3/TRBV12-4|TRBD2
TGTGCCAGCAGTTTAGCGGGAGCGGGGCTGCAGTATTTT
CASSLAGAGLQYF
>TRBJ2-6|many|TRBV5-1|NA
TGCGCCAGCAGGGATTCCTCTGGGGCCAACGTCCTGACTTTC
CASRDSSGANVLTF
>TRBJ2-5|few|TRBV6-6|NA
TGTGCCAGCAGTTACGAGAAACCCCAGTACTTC
CASSYEKPQYF
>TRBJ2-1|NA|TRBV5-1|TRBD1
TGCGCCAGCAGCTTGGGGACTTTATCCGGGGACAGCCGAATTGAGCAGTTCTTC
CASSLGTLSGDSRIEQFF
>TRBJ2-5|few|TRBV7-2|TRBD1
TGTGCCAGCAGCTTAGGTCAACTGGGACAGGGCTCGTTCTTC
CASSLGQLGQGSFF
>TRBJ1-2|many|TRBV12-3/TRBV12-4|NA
TGTGCCAGCAGTTGGAGGGACTCGCATGGCTACACCTTC
CASSWRDSHGYTF
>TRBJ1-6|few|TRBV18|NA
TGTGCCAGCTCACCACGCGGTTCACCCCTCCACTTT
CASSPRGSPLHF
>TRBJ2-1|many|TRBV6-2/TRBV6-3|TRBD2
TGTGCCAGCAGTTACCTAGCGGGGGGTATATACAATGAGCAGTTCTTC
CASSYLAGGIYNEQFF
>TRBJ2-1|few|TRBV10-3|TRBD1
TGTGCCATCAGCGGGACAGGGGGCAATTCCAATGAGCAGTTCTTC
CAISGTGGNSNEQFF
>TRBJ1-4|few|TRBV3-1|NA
TGTGCCAGCAGCCAAGATGCGGGGGCGAGAGGTGAAAAACTGTTTTTT
CASSQDAGARGEKLFF
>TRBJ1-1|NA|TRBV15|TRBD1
TGTGCCACCAGCAGACCAAGACAGGGGAGAACTGAAGCTTTCTTT
CATSRPRQGRTEAFF
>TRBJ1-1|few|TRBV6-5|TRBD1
TGTGCCAGCAGTTCTCATACCTCGGACAGGGCTGAAGCTTTCTTT
CASSSHTSDRAEAFF
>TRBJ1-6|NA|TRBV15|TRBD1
TGTGCCACCAGCAGAGCCGTCGGGACAGATGGATCACCCCTCCACTTT
CATSRAVGTDGSPLHF
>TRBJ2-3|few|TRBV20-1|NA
TGCAGTGCTAGGGGCATCACAGACACGCAGTATTTT
CSARGITDTQYF
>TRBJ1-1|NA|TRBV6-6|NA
TGTGCCAGCAGTTTCGACGAGGTGGGGCTAACTGAAGCTTTCTTT
CASSFDEVGLTEAFF
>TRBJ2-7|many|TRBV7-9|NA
TGTGCCAGCAGCCTACTTCCTGACAGCTTCGAGCAGTACTTC
CASSLLPDSFEQYF
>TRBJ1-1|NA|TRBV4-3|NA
TGCGCCAGCAGCCAAGATGGGGGGAGGGAAGCTTTCTTT
CASSQDGGREAFF
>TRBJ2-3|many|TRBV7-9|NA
TGTGCCAGCAGCCGCGACCCCGGCGGGGTTCCAGATACGCAGTATTTT
CASSRDPGGVPDTQYF
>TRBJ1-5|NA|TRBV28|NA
TGTGCCAGCAGGAGTTGGCTAGGGCCCCAGCATTTT
CASRSWLGPQHF
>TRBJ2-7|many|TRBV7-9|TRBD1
TGTGCCAGCAGCTTGGGACAGGGAGGCGAGCAGTACTTC
CASSLGQGGEQYF
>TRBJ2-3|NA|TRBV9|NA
TGTGCCAGCAGCGAAGGGGGTATCACAGATACGCAGTATTTT
CASSEGGITDTQYF
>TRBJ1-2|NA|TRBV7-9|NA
TGTGCCAGCAGCTCTTCTAACAGGAACGTTTTCGATGGCTACACCTTC
CASSSSNRNVFDGYTF
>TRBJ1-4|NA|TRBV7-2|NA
TGTGCCAGCAGCTCGCGCTATAGCCGGGGTGAAAAACTGTTTTTT
CASSSRYSRGEKLFF
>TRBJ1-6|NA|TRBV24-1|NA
TGTGCCACCAGTGATCATGATACTCGACAGGACAAATATAATTCACCCCTCCACTTT
CATSDHDTRQDKYNSPLHF
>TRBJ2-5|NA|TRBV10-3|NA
TGTGCCATCAGGCAACTGGAGACCCAGTACTTC
CAIRQLETQYF
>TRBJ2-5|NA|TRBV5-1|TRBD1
TGCGCCAGCAGCTTGGGACCAGCCGGGACAGGGGAGACCCAGTACTTC
CASSLGPAGTGETQYF
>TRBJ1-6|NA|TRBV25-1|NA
TGTGCCAGCAGTGACTCCCGGGGATCTTATAATTCACCCCTCCACTTT
CASSDSRGSYNSPLHF
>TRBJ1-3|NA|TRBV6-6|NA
TGTGCCAGCAGCTCTGGACAATCGGGAGGGACCATATATTTT
CASSSGQSGGTIYF
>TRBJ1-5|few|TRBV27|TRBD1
TGTGCCAGCAGTGCTATGACAGGGAACGAGCAGCCCCAGCATTTT
CASSAMTGNEQPQHF
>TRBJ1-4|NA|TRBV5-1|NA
TGCGCCAGCAGCTTACTGACTCCGCCGACTAATGAAAAACTGTTTTTT
CASSLLTPPTNEKLFF
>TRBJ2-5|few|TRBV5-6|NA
TGTGCCAGCAGTTCCGGACGGTGGATCCAAGAGACCCAGTACTTC
CASSSGRWIQETQYF
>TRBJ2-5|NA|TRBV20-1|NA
TGCAGTGCTAACGGGCAAGAGACCCAGTACTTC
CSANGQETQYF
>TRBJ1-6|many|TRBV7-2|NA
TGTGCCAGCAGCGGGCAGGGTAATTCACCCCTCCACTTT
CASSGQGNSPLHF
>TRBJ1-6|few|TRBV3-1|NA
TGTGCCAGCAGCCCAACCCAACTACTCCCGAGCGATTCACCCCTCCACTTT
CASSPTQLLPSDSPLHF
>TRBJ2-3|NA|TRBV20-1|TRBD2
TGCAGTACTAATCCTAGCGGGGCTAGCACAGATACGCAGTATTTT
CSTNPSGASTDTQYF
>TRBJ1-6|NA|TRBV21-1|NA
TGTGCCAGCAGCATCGACAGCTCCTATAATTCACCCCTCCACTTT
CASSIDSSYNSPLHF
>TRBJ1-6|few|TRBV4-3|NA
TGCGCCAGCAGCCAAGATGGTCAGAATTCACCCCTCCACTTT
CASSQDGQNSPLHF